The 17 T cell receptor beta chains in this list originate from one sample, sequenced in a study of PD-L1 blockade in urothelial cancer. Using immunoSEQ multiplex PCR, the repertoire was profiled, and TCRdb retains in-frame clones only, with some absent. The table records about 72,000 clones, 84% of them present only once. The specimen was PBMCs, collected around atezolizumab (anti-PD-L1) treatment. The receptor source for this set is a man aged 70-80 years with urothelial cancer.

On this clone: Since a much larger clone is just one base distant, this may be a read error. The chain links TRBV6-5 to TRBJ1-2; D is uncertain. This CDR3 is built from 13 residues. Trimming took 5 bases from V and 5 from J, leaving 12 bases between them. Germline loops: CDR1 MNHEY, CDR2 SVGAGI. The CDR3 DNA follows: TGTGCCAGCAGTGTTGAGGGAAATTATGGCTACACCTTC. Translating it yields CASSVEGNYGYTF.

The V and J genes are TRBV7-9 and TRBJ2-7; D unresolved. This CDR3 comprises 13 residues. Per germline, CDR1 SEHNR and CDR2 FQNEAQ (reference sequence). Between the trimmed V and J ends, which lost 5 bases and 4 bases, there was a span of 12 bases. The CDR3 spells CASSIKRGYEQYF. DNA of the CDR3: TGTGCCAGCAGCATAAAGCGAGGATACGAGCAGTACTTC.

The CDR3 sequence is CATSRASVGAAGNTIYF. CDR3 DNA sequence: TGTGCCACCAGCAGAGCCTCTGTGGGGGCAGCTGGAAACACCATATATTTT. The gene calls are TRBV15 and TRBJ1-3, with a tentative D call TRBD1 (6 bases). The CDR3 contains 17 residues. Germline CDR1 LNHNV, CDR2 YYDKDF (reference sequence). Deletions cut 1 base from V and 2 bases from J, with 15 bases between.

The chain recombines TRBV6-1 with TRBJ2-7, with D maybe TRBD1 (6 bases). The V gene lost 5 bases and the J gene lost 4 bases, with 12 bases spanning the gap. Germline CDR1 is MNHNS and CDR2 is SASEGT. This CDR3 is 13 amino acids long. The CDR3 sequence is CASSLMQGYEQYF. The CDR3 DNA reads TGTGCCAGCAGTCTCATGCAGGGGTACGAGCAGTACTTC.

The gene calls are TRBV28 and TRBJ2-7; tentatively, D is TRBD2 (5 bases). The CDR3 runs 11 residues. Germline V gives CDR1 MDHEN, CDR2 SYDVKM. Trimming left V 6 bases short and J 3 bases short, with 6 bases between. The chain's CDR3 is CASSRDYEQYF. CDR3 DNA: TGTGCCAGCAGCCGGGACTACGAGCAGTACTTC.

CDR3 residues: CASSLGAGYYEQYF. CDR3 sequence (DNA): TGTGCCAGCAGTTTAGGTGCCGGGTACTACGAGCAGTACTTC. The V and J genes are TRBV28 and TRBJ2-7; D not certain. Germline V gene lookup returns CDR1 MDHEN and CDR2 SYDVKM. Trimming cost V 2 bases and J 3 bases, with 11 bases left between them. This CDR3 region has 14 residues.

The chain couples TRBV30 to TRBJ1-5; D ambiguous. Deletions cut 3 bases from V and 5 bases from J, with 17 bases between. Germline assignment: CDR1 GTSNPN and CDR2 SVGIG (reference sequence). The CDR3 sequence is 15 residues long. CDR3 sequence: CAWSQAGYSYQPQHF. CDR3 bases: TGTGCCTGGAGCCAAGCCGGCTACAGTTATCAGCCCCAGCATTTT.

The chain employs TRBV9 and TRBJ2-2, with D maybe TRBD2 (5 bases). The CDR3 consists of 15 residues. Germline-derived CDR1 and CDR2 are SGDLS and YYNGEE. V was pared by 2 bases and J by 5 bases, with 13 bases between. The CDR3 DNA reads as TGTGCCAGCAGCGTCGAGAGAGGGCGAACCGGGGAGCTGTTTTTT. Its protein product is CASSVERGRTGELFF.

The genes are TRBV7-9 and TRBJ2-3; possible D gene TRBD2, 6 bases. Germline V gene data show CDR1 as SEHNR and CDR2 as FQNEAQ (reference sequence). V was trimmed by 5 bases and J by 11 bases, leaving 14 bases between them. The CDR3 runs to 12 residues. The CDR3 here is CASSQEGRVQYF. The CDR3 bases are TGTGCCAGCAGCCAGGAGGGCCGGGTGCAGTATTTT.

For the CDR3, the DNA is TGCGCCAGCAGCTTGGGGGGCCAGGGGGCCTCTCAAGAGACCCAGTACTTC. It is translated as CASSLGGQGASQETQYF. The V call is TRBV5-1, the J call TRBJ2-5; 8 bases match TRBD1. The CDR3 contains 17 residues. Trimming took 0 bases from V and 2 from J; bases not matched to a gene: 9. Germline V gene sequence: CDR1 SGHRS, CDR2 YFSETQ.

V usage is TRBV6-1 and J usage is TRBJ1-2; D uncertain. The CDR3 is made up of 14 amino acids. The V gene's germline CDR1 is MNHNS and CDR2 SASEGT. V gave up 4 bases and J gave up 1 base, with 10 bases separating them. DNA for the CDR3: TGTGCCAGCAGTGGTGGAGCCCTTAACTATGGCTACACCTTC. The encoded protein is CASSGGALNYGYTF.

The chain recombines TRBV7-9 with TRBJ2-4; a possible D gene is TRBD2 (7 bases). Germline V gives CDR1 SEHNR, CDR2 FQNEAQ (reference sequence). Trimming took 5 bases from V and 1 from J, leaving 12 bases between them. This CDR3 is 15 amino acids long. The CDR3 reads CASSQEGGAKNIQYF. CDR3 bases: TGTGCCAGCAGCCAAGAGGGGGGGGCCAAAAACATTCAGTACTTC. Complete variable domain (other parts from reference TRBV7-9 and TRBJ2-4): DTGVSQNPRHKITKRGQNVTFRCDPISEHNRLYWYRQTLGQGPEFLTYFQNEAQLEKSRLLSDRFSAERPKGSFSTLEIQRTEQGDSAMYLCASSQEGGAKNIQYFGAGTRLSVL.

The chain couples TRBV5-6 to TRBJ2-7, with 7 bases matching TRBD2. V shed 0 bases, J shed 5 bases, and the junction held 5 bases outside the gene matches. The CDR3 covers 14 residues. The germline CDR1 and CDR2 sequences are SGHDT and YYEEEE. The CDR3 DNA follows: TGTGCCAGCAGCTTGGCGGGAGGTATCAACGAGCAGTACTTC. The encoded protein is CASSLAGGINEQYF.

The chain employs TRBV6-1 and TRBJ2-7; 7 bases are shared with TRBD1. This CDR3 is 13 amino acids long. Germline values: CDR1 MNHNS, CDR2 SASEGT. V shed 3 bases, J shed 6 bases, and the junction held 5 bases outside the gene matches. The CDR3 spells CASSEGDRSEQYF. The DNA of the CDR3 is TGTGCCAGCAGTGAGGGGGACAGAAGCGAGCAGTACTTC.

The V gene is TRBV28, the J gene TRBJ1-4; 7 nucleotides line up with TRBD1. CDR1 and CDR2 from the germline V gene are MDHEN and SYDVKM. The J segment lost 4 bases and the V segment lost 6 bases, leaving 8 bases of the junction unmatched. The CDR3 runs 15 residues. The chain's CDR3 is CASRDGTAYNEKLFF. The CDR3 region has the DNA TGTGCCAGCAGGGATGGGACAGCCTATAATGAAAAACTGTTTTTT.

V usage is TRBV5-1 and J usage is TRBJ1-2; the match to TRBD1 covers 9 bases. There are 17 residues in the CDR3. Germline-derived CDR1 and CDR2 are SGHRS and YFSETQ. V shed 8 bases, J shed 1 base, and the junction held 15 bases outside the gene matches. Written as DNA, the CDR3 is TGCGCCAGTCATACAGGGGGCCCTGAATATGGTAACTATGGCTACACCTTC. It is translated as CASHTGGPEYGNYGYTF.

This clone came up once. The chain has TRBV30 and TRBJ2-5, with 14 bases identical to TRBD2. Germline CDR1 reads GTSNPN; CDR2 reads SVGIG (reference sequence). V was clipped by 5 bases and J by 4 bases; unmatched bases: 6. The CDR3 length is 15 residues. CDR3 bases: TGTGCCTGGTCCCAGGGACTAGCGGGAGCAGAGACCCAGTACTTC. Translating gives CAWSQGLAGAETQYF. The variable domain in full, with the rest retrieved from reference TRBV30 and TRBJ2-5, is SQTIHQWPATLVQPVGSPLSLECTVEGTSNPNLYWYRQAAGRGLQLLFYSVGIGQISSEVPQNLSASRPQDRQFILSSKKLLLSDSGFYLCAWSQGLAGAETQYFGPGTRLLVL.